This T cell receptor (beta chain) emerged from a study of beta chain features in type 1 diabetes. V was trimmed by 5 bases and J by 7 bases, leaving 11 bases between them. Germline assignment: CDR1 SNHLY and CDR2 FYNNEI. This CDR3 is built from 12 residues. Every isolated RNA sample was fully reverse transcribed, so sequencing captured expressed TCRB transcripts. Method: immunoSEQ multiplex PCR; TCRdb's copy keeps in-frame clones and lacks some. The data hold 680,000 or so clones, with around 15% observed a single time. This chain joins TRBV2 and TRBJ1-2; possible D gene TRBD1, 5 bases. Sample: naive CD4+ T cells from blood. This receptor was identified in a man aged 18-30 years in good health. The CDR3 loop reads CASSRDVLGYTF. CDR3 DNA: TGTGCCAGCAGTCGGGACGTACTTGGCTACACCTTC.